These 10 T cell receptor beta chains were all obtained from the same sample, sequenced in a study of T cell repertoires in cytomegalovirus infection. Each CDR3 protein gets one entry after TCRdb re-called the reads with MiXCR. The sample includes about 160,000 distinct CDR3 sequences, 15% to 20% of them seen just once. The sample was CD8+ T cells from PBMCs. These TCRs come from a human donor in good health (CMV status not recorded). Some clones in this sample may be carry-over from other donors' samples.

This clonotype was seen a few times. The chain uses TRBV18 and TRBJ2-1, with 12 bases lining up with TRBD2. CDR3 size: 20 residues. The ends lost 2 bases at V and 0 bases at J; junction bases unmatched: 11. CDR1 is KGHSH and CDR2 is LQKENI in the germline V gene. The CDR3 region has the DNA TGTGCCAGCTCACCAGGCGGACTAGCGGGACCTCCGTCCTCCTACAATGAGCAGTTCTTC. Amino acids: CASSPGGLAGPPSSYNEQFF.

This clonotype was found a few times. The chain couples TRBV7-9 to TRBJ1-4; D unclear. This CDR3 has 14 amino acids. Germline loops: CDR1 SEHNR, CDR2 FQNEAQ (reference sequence). V lost 4 bases and J lost 7, with 13 bases in between. The CDR3 loop reads CASSSGVDREKLFF. For the CDR3, the DNA is TGTGCCAGCAGCTCGGGAGTTGATCGTGAAAAACTGTTTTTT.

This clonotype has just a few counts. The rearrangement links TRBV27 to TRBJ1-1; D gene ambiguous. The CDR3 extends over 12 amino acids. CDR1 is MNHEY and CDR2 is SMNVEV in the germline V gene (reference sequence). V was shortened by 7 bases and J by 7 bases, with 13 bases between the two germline ends. The CDR3 is CASTAANGEAFF. DNA for the CDR3: TGTGCCAGCACGGCAGCGAATGGTGAAGCTTTCTTT.

This sequence joins TRBV6-2 or TRBV6-3 and TRBJ2-7; 10 bases fit TRBD2. Unmatched junction bases numbered 8, after V lost 5 bases and J lost 1 base. Germline-derived CDR1 and CDR2 are MNHEY and SVGEGT. The CDR3 sequence is 16 residues long. DNA for the CDR3: TGTGCCAGCAGTCCTTCTCCGGGACTAGCGTCCTACGAGCAGTACTTC. Encoded protein: CASSPSPGLASYEQYF.

The V gene is TRBV20-1, the J gene TRBJ2-4; the D gene is possibly TRBD2 (5 bases). The CDR3 contains 14 residues. Germline values: CDR1 DFQATT, CDR2 SNEGSKA (reference sequence). V was shortened by 5 bases and J by 1 base, with 12 bases between the two germline ends. Written as DNA, the CDR3 is TGCAGTGCTTCGCACGGGGAGGCCAAAAACATTCAGTACTTC. This sequence encodes CSASHGEAKNIQYF.

By its share, this clonotype is medium-sized. The CDR3 coding sequence is TGTGCCAGCAGCTTCAGCGAAACAGCCAATCGCGAGGAGCTGTTTTTT. This codes for CASSFSETANREELFF. The chain combines TRBV7-6 with TRBJ2-2, with D hard to call. The germline V gene encodes CDR1 SGHVS and CDR2 FNYEAQ. The CDR3 totals 16 residues. The V end was cut by 3 bases, the J end by 10 bases, with 21 bases between.

This clonotype was seen many times. This rearrangement joins TRBV7-2 to TRBJ1-5, with 8 bases fitting TRBD1. The CDR3 runs 15 residues. Germline V CDR1 and CDR2: SGHTA, FQGNSA. V shed 5 bases and J 5 bases; nucleotides not matched to a gene: 8. The CDR3 DNA sequence: TGTGCCAGCAGCCTAGGGACAGGCCTTGATCAGCCCCAGCATTTT. It translates to CASSLGTGLDQPQHF.

CDR3 nucleotides: TGTGCCAGCAGTTACCTCGGGACTAGCGACGACGAGCAGTACTTC. Amino acids: CASSYLGTSDDEQYF. V gene TRBV6-2 or TRBV6-3 combines with J gene TRBJ2-7; TRBD2 matches 10 bases. Germline V gene sequence: CDR1 MNHEY, CDR2 SVGEGT. The CDR3 contains 15 residues. J gave up 5 bases and V 2 bases, and 6 bases lay outside the gene matches.

The chain is built from TRBV6-1 and TRBJ1-3, with 7 positions matching TRBD1. The CDR3 is made up of 14 amino acids. The J segment lost 4 bases and the V segment lost 6 bases, leaving 6 bases of the junction unmatched. The germline V gene encodes CDR1 MNHNS and CDR2 SASEGT. Here the CDR3 DNA reads TGTGCCAGCAGCGAAACAGGGGAGGGAAACACCATATATTTT. Amino acids: CASSETGEGNTIYF.

In DNA, the CDR3 is TGTGCCAGCAGCGGGAGGGCGGATACGCAGTATTTT. It is translated as CASSGRADTQYF. V usage is TRBV5-4 and J usage is TRBJ2-3, with 7 bases lining up with TRBD2. J was trimmed by 6 bases and V by 4 bases; bases with no gene match: 2. Germline CDR1 reads SGHNT; CDR2 reads YYREEE (reference sequence). This CDR3 is 12 amino acids long.